This T cell receptor beta chain was recovered during a study of shared clonotypes between healthy human individuals. The CDR3 runs 13 residues. The V gene's germline CDR1 is SQVTM and CDR2 ANQGSEA. Trimming at V came to 7 bases and at J to 4 bases, leaving 8 bases not matched to a gene. Overall study results and limits: In several donors, 4.5% to 5.5% of naive CD4 clonotypes appeared in common. Naive subsets generally exceeded memory subsets in estimated richness.

Naive CD8 cells lacked CD45RO, underwent positive selection for CCR7 and left out terminally differentiated effector memory CD45RA+ cells. Assay execution took place at the deep level. Some clones are missing from TCRdb's copy, which holds only in-frame ones; the method was immunoSEQ multiplex PCR. The table shows about 2 million clones, with about 95% occurring only once. Turning to this clone: Its antigen is not known. This sample also contains other DNA sequences that code for the same CDR3.

This receptor was obtained from a man aged 18 to 30 in good health. Sequencing was carried out using naive CD8+ T cells sorted from blood. The chain couples TRBV29-1 to TRBJ1-2, with TRBD1 matching 8 bases. CDR3 sequence (DNA): TGCAGCGCCCTGACAGGGGATTCCTATGGCTACACCTTC. Its translation: CSALTGDSYGYTF.